This T cell receptor (beta chain) appears in the sequencing data of a study of radiation and T cells in renal cell carcinoma. About the study: Nephrectomy followed 15 Gy stereotactic body radiation by 4 weeks.

The CDR3 is made up of 15 amino acids. Trimming removed 4 bases at V and 3 bases at J, with 14 bases between. From germline, CDR1 is SGHDT and CDR2 YYEEEE. This table comes from immunoSEQ multiplex PCR, and its TCRdb copy is limited to in-frame clones, with some not included. The data hold almost 50,000 clones, with 80% observed a single time. Time point in this sample: blood 2 weeks post-SBRT. Treatment meaning: 15 Gy SBRT to primary tumor, nephrectomy 4 weeks later. Sequencing was performed on blood, taken from a patient whose treatment included radiotherapy and nephrectomy. The chain has TRBV5-6 and TRBJ1-5; D is perhaps TRBD1 (6 bases). The TCR comes from a woman aged 70-85 years with renal cell carcinoma. The CDR3, as DNA: TGTGCCAGCAGCGCAGACAGGCTGGACAATCAGCCCCAGCATTTT. Amino acid sequence: CASSADRLDNQPQHF.